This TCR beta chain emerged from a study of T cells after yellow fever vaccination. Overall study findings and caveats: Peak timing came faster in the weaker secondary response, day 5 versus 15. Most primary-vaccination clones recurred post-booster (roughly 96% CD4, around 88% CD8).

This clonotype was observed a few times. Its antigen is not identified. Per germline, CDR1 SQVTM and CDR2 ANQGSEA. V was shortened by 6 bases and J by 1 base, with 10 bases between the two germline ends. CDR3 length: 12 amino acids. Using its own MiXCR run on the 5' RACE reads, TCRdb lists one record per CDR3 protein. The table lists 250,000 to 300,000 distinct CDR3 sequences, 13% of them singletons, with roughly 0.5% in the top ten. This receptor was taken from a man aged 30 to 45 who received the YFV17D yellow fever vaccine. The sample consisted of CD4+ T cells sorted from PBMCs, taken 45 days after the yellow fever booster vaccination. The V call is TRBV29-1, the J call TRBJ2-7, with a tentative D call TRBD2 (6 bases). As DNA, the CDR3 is TGCAGCGTGGGGACTCGTTCCTACGAGCAGTACTTC. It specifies CSVGTRSYEQYF.